Shown below are 11 T cell receptor beta chains from a single sample sequenced in a study of cytotoxic CD8 clonotypes in ibrutinib-treated CLL. The assay was immunoSEQ multiplex PCR, and TCRdb's table has in-frame clones only and misses some. Of about 120,000 clones listed, 80% to 90% are singletons. The input for sequencing was PBMCs, taken after 24 months of ibrutinib treatment. These receptors all come from a human donor with chronic lymphocytic leukemia.

The J gene is TRBJ2-2, the V gene TRBV11-2; TRBD2 agrees at 9 bases. This CDR3 has 19 residues. V lost 5 bases, J lost 0 bases, and 13 bases stayed unmatched. From germline, CDR1 is SGHAT and CDR2 FQNNGV. CDR3 bases: TGTGCCAGCAGCCCCGGGGGGCTAGCGGGGCCCGCGAACACCGGGGAGCTGTTTTTT. The encoded protein is CASSPGGLAGPANTGELFF.

This chain connects TRBV5-1 to TRBJ2-2; D possibly corresponds to TRBD2 (5 bases). The germline gives CDR1 SGHRS, CDR2 YFSETQ. This CDR3 spans 15 amino acids. The ends were cut back, 5 bases at V and 5 bases at J, with 16 bases in the middle. The CDR3 region has the DNA TGCGCCAGCAGTTCGAGCGGTTCTCGGACCGGGGAGCTGTTTTTT. Translated: CASSSSGSRTGELFF.

The chain couples TRBV9 to TRBJ1-1, with D tentatively TRBD1 (6 bases). In germline, CDR1 is SGDLS, CDR2 YYNGEE. This CDR3 region has 14 residues. V gave up 4 bases and J gave up 5 bases, with 15 bases separating them. The CDR3 sequence: CASSLGGGSTEAFF. The CDR3 nucleotides read TGTGCCAGCAGCTTAGGGGGTGGATCAACTGAAGCTTTCTTT.

This clone has a handful of counts. This chain uses TRBV18 with TRBJ2-1, with TRBD2 matching 12 bases. Losses at the gene ends were 3 bases for V and 9 bases for J; bases not matched to a gene: 6. Looked up from germline, CDR1 is KGHSH and CDR2 is LQKENI. The CDR3 covers 15 residues. The CDR3: CASSPGLAGRSEQFF. CDR3 nucleotide sequence: TGTGCCAGCTCACCCGGACTAGCGGGAAGGAGTGAGCAGTTCTTC.

The J gene is TRBJ2-3, the V gene TRBV7-9; 8 bases are a match to TRBD1. The J segment lost 5 bases and the V segment lost 2 bases, leaving 9 bases of the junction unmatched. The CDR3 has 16 amino acids. In germline, CDR1 is SEHNR, CDR2 FQNEAQ (reference sequence). For the CDR3, the DNA is TGTGCCAGCAGCTTAAGTCGACAGGGGATCGGAGATACGCAGTATTTT. It translates to CASSLSRQGIGDTQYF.

The chain combines TRBV6-6 with TRBJ2-7; D may be TRBD1 (6 bases). V was shortened by 6 bases and J by 0 bases, with 15 bases between the two germline ends. The CDR3 contains 15 residues. Germline CDR1 and CDR2: MNHNY and SVGAGI (reference sequence). The CDR3 coding sequence is TGTGCCAGCAGGCAGACAGGCCGTAGCTCCTACGAGCAGTACTTC. This encodes CASRQTGRSSYEQYF.

This chain joins TRBV13 and TRBJ1-3, with a weak D call TRBD1 (5 bases). CDR1 is PRHDT, CDR2 FYEKMQ, per germline (reference sequence). The CDR3 contains 14 residues. V was clipped by 7 bases and J by 2 bases, with 12 bases between them. CDR3 protein: CASTDRGPGNTIYF. CDR3 DNA: TGTGCCAGCACCGACCGGGGACCTGGAAACACCATATATTTT.

The rearrangement links TRBV5-4 to TRBJ2-1, with D unresolved. The CDR3 has 15 amino acids. Germline CDR1 and CDR2: SGHNT and YYREEE (reference sequence). With 0 bases removed from V and 0 bases from J, the gap between germline ends came to 7 bases. Here the CDR3 DNA reads TGTGCCAGCAGCTTGGGGCAGAGCTCCTACAATGAGCAGTTCTTC. Amino acids: CASSLGQSSYNEQFF.

The rearrangement uses TRBV28 and TRBJ2-3, with D unresolved. The germline V and J ends were trimmed by 7 bases and 3 bases, with 14 bases remaining between them. Per the germline V gene, CDR1 is MDHEN and CDR2 is SYDVKM. The CDR3 runs 14 residues. The CDR3 region is CASTLTTVTDTQYF. For the CDR3, the DNA is TGTGCCAGCACCCTTACGACCGTAACAGATACGCAGTATTTT.

V gene TRBV28 combines with J gene TRBJ2-3, with a possible D match to TRBD1 (5 bases). Trimming cost V 4 bases and J 0 bases, with 11 bases left between them. The CDR3 consists of 15 residues. Germline CDR1 reads MDHEN; CDR2 reads SYDVKM. CDR3 nucleotides: TGTGCCAGCAGTTCCACAGGTCCCAGCACAGATACGCAGTATTTT. This gives the protein CASSSTGPSTDTQYF.

The chain couples TRBV7-2 to TRBJ1-5; D uncertain. Trimming stripped 1 base from V and 2 bases from J, with 0 bases between. Germline-derived CDR1 and CDR2 are SGHTA and FQGNSA. The CDR3 loop spans 12 amino acids. Here the CDR3 DNA reads TGTGCCAGCAGCTTAGGCAATCAGCCCCAGCATTTT. Protein sequence: CASSLGNQPQHF.